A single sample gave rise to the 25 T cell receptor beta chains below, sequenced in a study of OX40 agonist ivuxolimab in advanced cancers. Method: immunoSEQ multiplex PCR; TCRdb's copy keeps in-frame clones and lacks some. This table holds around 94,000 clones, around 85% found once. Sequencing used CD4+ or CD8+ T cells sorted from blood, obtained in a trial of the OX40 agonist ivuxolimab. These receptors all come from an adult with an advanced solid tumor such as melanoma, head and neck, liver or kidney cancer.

CDR3 in amino acids: CASSQVGDWPNEQFF. CDR3 DNA sequence: TGCGCCAGCAGCCAAGTTGGGGACTGGCCCAATGAGCAGTTCTTC. V and J are TRBV4-3 and TRBJ2-1; perhaps TRBD2 as D (6 bases). Germline CDR1 and CDR2: LGHNA and YSLEER. This CDR3 contains 15 residues. Trimming left V 1 base short and J 6 bases short, with 13 bases between.

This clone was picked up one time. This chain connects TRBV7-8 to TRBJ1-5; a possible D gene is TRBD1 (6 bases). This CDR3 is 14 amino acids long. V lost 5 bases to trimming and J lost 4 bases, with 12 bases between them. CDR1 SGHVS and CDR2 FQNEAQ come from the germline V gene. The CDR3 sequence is CASSHRTDNQPQHF. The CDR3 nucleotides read TGTGCCAGCAGCCATCGGACAGATAATCAGCCCCAGCATTTT.

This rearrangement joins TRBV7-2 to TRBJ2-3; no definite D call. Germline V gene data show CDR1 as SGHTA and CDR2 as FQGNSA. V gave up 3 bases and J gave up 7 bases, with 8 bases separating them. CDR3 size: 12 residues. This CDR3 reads CASSLDFNTQYF. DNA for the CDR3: TGTGCCAGCAGCTTGGATTTTAATACGCAGTATTTT.

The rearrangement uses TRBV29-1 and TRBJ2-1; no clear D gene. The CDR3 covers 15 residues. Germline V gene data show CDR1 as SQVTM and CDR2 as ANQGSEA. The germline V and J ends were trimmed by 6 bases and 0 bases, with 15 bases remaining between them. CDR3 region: CSVSGRKSSYNEQFF. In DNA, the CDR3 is TGCAGCGTGTCCGGACGGAAGAGCTCCTACAATGAGCAGTTCTTC.

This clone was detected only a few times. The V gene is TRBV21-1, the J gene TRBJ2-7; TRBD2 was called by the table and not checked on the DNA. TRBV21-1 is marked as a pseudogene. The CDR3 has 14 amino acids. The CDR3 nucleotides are TGTGCCAGCAGCAAGAAACTAGCGGGAGAGAAAAGCCGTTTC. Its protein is CASSKKLAGEKSRF.

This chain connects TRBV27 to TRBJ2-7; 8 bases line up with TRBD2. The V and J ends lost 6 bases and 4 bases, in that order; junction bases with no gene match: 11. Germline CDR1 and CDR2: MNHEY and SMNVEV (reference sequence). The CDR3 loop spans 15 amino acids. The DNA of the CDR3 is TGTGCCAGCAGCCTGACGGGGGGCGGGGGGTACGAGCAGTACTTC. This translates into CASSLTGGGGYEQYF.

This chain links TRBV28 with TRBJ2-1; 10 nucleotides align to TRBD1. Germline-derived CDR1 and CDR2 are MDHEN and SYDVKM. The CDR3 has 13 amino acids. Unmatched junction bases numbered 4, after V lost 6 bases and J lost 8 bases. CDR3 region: CASSLDRGYEQFF. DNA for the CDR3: TGTGCCAGCAGCCTGGACAGGGGGTATGAGCAGTTCTTC.

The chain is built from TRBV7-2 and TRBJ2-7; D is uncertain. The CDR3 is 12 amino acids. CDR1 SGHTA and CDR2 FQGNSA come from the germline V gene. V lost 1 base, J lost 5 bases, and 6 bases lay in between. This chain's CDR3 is CASSLVPDEQYF. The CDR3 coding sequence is TGTGCCAGCAGCTTAGTCCCGGACGAGCAGTACTTC.

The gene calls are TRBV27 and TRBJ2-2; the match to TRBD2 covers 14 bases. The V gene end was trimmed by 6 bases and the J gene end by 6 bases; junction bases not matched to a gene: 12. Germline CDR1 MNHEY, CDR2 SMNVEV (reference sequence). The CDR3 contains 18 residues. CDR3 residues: CASRSVGLAGESSGELFF. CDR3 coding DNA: TGTGCCAGCAGAAGCGTGGGACTAGCGGGAGAAAGCTCCGGGGAGCTGTTTTTT.

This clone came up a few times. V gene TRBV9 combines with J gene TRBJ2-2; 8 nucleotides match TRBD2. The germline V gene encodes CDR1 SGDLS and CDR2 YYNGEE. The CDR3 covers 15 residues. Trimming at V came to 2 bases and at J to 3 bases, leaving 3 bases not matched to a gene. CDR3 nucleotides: TGTGCCAGCAGCGTGAGCGGGAGCGACACCGGGGAGCTGTTTTTT. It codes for CASSVSGSDTGELFF.

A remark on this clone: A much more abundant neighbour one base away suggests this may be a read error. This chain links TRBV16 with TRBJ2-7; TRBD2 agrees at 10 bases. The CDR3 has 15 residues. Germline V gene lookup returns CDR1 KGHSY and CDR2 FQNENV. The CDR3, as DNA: TGTGCCTGCAGCCAATCGATAGCGGGAGGATACGAGCAGTACTTC. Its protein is CACSQSIAGGYEQYF. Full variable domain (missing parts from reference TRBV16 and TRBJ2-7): GEEVAQTPKHLVRGEGQKAKLYCAPIKGHSYVFWYQQVLKNEFKFLISFQNENVFDETGMPKERFSAKCLPNSPCSLEIQATKLEDSAVYFCACSQSIAGGYEQYFGPGTRLTVT.

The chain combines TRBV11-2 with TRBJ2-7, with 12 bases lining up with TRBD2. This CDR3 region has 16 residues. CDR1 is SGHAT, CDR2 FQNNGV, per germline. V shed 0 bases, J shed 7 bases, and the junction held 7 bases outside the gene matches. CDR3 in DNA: TGTGCCAGCAGCTTAGATAGGACTAGCGGGACGTGGGAGCAGTACTTC. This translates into CASSLDRTSGTWEQYF.

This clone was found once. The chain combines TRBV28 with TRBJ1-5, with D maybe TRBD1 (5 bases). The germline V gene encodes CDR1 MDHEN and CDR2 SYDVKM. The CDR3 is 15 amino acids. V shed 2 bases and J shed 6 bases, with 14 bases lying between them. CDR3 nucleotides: TGTGCCAGCAGTTTAATTATCGGGGCCGCTCAGCCCCAGCATTTT. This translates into CASSLIIGAAQPQHF.

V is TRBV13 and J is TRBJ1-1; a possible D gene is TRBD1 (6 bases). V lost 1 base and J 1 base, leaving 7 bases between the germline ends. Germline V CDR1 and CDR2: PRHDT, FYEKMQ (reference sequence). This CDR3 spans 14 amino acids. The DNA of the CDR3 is TGTGCCAGCAGCTTAGACAGGGAGAACACTGAAGCTTTCTTT. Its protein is CASSLDRENTEAFF. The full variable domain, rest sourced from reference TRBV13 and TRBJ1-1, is AAGVIQSPRHLIKEKRETATLKCYPIPRHDTVYWYQQGPGQDPQFLISFYEKMQSDKGSIPDRFSAQQFSDYHSELNMSSLELGDSALYFCASSLDRENTEAFFGQGTRLTVV.

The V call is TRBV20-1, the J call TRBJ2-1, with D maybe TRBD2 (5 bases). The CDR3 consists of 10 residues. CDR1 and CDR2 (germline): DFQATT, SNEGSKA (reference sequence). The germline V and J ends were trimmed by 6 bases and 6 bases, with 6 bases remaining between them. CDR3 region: CSAEANEQFF. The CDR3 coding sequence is TGCAGTGCGGAGGCCAATGAGCAGTTCTTC.

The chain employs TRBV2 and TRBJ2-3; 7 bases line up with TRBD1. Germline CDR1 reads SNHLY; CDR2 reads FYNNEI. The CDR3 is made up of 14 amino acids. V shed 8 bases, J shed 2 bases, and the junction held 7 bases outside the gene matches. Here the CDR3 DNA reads TGTGCCAGCCACCCGGACAGGAACACAGATACGCAGTATTTT. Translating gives CASHPDRNTDTQYF.

This chain's CDR3 is CASRKAGGGADTQYF. As DNA, the CDR3 is TGTGCCAGCAGGAAAGCGGGAGGTGGGGCAGATACGCAGTATTTT. V and J are TRBV27 and TRBJ2-3; 9 bases line up with TRBD2. V shed 6 bases, J shed 4 bases, and the junction held 8 bases outside the gene matches. There are 15 residues in the CDR3. The germline CDR1 and CDR2 sequences are MNHEY and SMNVEV (reference sequence).

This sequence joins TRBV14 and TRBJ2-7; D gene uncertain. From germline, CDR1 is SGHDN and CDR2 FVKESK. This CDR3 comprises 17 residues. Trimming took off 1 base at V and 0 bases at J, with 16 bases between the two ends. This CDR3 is CASSQASSITSSYEQYF. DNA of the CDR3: TGTGCCAGCAGCCAAGCAAGCAGTATCACGTCCTCCTACGAGCAGTACTTC.

This chain's CDR3 is CASSQDTSEGSMGTQYF. CDR3 coding DNA: TGTGCCAGCAGCCAAGATACTAGCGAGGGTTCTATGGGTACCCAGTACTTC. The chain uses TRBV4-2 and TRBJ2-5, with TRBD2 identical over 7 bases. J gave up 8 bases and V 0 bases, and 15 bases lay outside the gene matches. The CDR3 covers 17 residues. Germline V CDR1 and CDR2: LGHNA, YNFKEQ.

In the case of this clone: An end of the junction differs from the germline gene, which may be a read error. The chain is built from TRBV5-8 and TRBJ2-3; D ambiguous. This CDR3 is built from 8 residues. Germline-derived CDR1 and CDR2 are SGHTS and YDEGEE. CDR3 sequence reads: CASSVSTF. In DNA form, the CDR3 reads TGTGCCAGCAGCGTCTCCACCTTT.

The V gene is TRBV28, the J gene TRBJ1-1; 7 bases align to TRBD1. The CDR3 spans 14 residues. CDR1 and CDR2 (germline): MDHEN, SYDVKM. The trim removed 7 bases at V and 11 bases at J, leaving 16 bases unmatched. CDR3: CASTIPGGQRGAFF. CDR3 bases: TGTGCCAGCACCATTCCAGGGGGACAAAGGGGGGCTTTCTTT.

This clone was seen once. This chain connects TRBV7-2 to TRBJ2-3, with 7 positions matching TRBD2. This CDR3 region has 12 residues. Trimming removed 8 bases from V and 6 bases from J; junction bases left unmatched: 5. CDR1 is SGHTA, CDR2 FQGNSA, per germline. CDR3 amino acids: CASVGGEDTQYF. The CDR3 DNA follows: TGTGCCAGCGTTGGGGGGGAGGATACGCAGTATTTT.

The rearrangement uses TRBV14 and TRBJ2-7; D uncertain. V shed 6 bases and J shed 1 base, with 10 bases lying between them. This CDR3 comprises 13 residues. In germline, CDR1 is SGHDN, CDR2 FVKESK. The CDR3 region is CASSHTFSYEQYF. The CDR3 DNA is TGTGCCAGCAGTCATACTTTTTCCTACGAGCAGTACTTC.

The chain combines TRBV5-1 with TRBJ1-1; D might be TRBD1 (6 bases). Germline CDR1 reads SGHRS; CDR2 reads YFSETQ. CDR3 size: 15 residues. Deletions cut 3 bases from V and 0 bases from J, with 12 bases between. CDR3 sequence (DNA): TGCGCCAGCAGCTGGACAGCGGGGATGAACACTGAAGCTTTCTTT. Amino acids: CASSWTAGMNTEAFF.

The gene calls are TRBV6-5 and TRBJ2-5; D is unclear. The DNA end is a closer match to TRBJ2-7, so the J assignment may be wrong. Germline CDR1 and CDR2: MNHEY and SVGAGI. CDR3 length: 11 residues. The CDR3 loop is CASSSPGEQYF. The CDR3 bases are TGTGCCAGCAGTTCCCCCGGCGAGCAGTACTTC.